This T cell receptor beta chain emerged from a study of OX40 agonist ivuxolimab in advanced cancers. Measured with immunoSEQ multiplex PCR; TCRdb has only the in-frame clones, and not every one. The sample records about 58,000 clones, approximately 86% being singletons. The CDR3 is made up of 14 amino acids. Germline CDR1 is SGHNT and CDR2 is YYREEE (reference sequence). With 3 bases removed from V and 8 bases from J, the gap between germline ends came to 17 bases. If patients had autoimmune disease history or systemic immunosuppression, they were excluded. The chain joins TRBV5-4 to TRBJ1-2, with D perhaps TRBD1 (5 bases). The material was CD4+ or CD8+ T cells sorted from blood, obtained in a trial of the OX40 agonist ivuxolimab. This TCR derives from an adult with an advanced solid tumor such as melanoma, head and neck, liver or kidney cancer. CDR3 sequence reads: CASSYGWGRGGYTF. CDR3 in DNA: TGTGCCAGCAGCTACGGGTGGGGACGAGGAGGCTACACCTTC.